A single sample gave rise to the 5 T cell receptor beta chains below, sequenced in a study of cytomegalovirus exposure and HLA in healthy donors (dated by TCRdb to the late 2010s). Library generation was performed with the immunoSEQ multiplex PCR assay. A mixture of 60 forward primers for TCR Vbeta segments and 13 reverse primers for TCR Jbeta segments was used in the multiplex PCR. The source is immuneACCESS, and TCRdb retained only in-frame sequences with V and J called. Part of the clones is not carried over; for the studies checked, unresolved V genes explain less than half of this, and the remainder is unexplained. This sample gives 140,000 to 150,000 clones in total; around 75% of them show up just once. The ten largest clones add up to over 6.5% of the sample. The source material was PBMCs. These receptors were obtained from a man younger than 45 in good health and CMV-seronegative.

This rearrangement joins TRBV7-2 to TRBJ2-1; D may be TRBD2 (6 bases). The CDR3 extends over 14 amino acids. Germline loops: CDR1 SGHTA, CDR2 FQGNSA. Deletions cut 3 bases from V and 4 bases from J, with 10 bases between. The CDR3 here is CASSLGGVYNEQFF. CDR3 DNA sequence: TGTGCCAGCAGCTTGGGCGGGGTTTACAATGAGCAGTTCTTC.

On this clone: The junction shows a germline mismatch at one end, possibly a read error. CDR3 protein: CASSYEGASGANGLTF. In nucleotides, the CDR3 is TGTGCCAGCAGTTATGAAGGCGCCTCTGGGGCCAACGGCCTGACTTTC. The chain recombines TRBV6-6 with TRBJ2-6, with a weak D call TRBD1 (5 bases). CDR3 length: 16 residues. Germline V gene lookup returns CDR1 MNHNY and CDR2 SVGAGI (reference sequence).

As to this clone: The junction departs from the called germline gene at one end, perhaps through a read error. The chain joins TRBV30 to TRBJ2-1; D might be TRBD2 (6 bases). The germline V gene encodes CDR1 GTSNPN and CDR2 SVGIG (reference sequence). The CDR3 sequence is 13 residues long. The CDR3 loop is CAWVSSAHNEQLF. CDR3 sequence (DNA): TGTGCCTGGGTTTCTAGCGCCCACAATGAGCAGCTCTTC.

This rearrangement joins TRBV18 to TRBJ1-2; perhaps TRBD1 as D (6 bases). The CDR3 covers 15 residues. Germline loops: CDR1 KGHSH, CDR2 LQKENI. Trimming removed 2 bases at V and 6 bases at J, with 16 bases between. The CDR3 here is CASSPNPQGIDGYTF. The CDR3 nucleotides are TGTGCCAGCTCACCAAACCCCCAGGGGATAGATGGCTACACCTTC.

This clone was observed once. The V and J genes are TRBV15 and TRBJ2-1; 8 bases are shared with TRBD1. The ends lost 5 bases at V and 9 bases at J; junction bases unmatched: 9. This CDR3 has 14 residues. Germline-derived CDR1 and CDR2 are LNHNV and YYDKDF (reference sequence). CDR3 residues: CATSGTQGAIEQFF. The DNA for the CDR3 is TGTGCCACCAGCGGAACCCAGGGGGCGATTGAGCAGTTCTTC. Full variable domain (missing parts from reference TRBV15 and TRBJ2-1): DAMVIQNPRYQVTQFGKPVTLSCSQTLNHNVMYWYQQKSSQAPKLLFHYYDKDFNNEADTPDNFQSRRPNTSFCFLDIRSPGLGDTAMYLCATSGTQGAIEQFFGPGTRLTVL.